This TCR beta chain is drawn from a study of blood T cells in healthy people across ages. Researchers collected roughly 10 milliliters of peripheral blood from every single donor. Isolation recovered at least 6.5 million PBMCs from every sample. A second PCR of roughly 6 to 12 cycles used a sample-barcoded 5' primer and a J-beta primer mix. A template-switch adaptor with 12 random nucleotides tagged each cDNA molecule. The study obtained at least 3 million CDR3-containing paired-end reads from every sample. In TCRdb, the 5' RACE reads were re-called with MiXCR into one record per CDR3 protein. The sample has over a million distinct CDR3 sequences, 42% seen once. The sequencing sample was made of blood. The sequence was obtained from a woman under 30 in good health.

This CDR3 is CASSSDSGGSEAFF. The CDR3, as DNA: TGTGCCAGCAGTTCCGACTCGGGGGGAAGTGAAGCTTTCTTT. The rearrangement links TRBV28 to TRBJ1-1, with D perhaps matching TRBD1 (5 bases). The CDR3 has 14 amino acids. Trimming removed 4 bases from V and 7 bases from J, with 16 bases in between. The germline gives CDR1 MDHEN, CDR2 SYDVKM.